This TCR beta chain stems from a study of shared clonotypes between healthy human individuals. Across several immunoSEQ plates, the genomic DNA of each subset was split evenly. The table came from immunoSEQ multiplex PCR; TCRdb's copy has only in-frame clones and leaves some out. The sample yields approximately 2,200,000 clones, 93% seen once. The germline V gene has CDR1 SGHVS and CDR2 FNYEAQ. V shed 1 base, J shed 0 bases, and the junction held 6 bases outside the gene matches. This CDR3 has 20 residues. Terminally differentiated effector memory CD45RA+ cells were excluded from the naive CD8 cells, which were CD45RO-negative and positively selected for CCR7.

The chain carries TRBV7-6 and TRBJ2-1; 16 bases are shared with TRBD2. This TCR came from a man between 18 and 29 years old in good health. Some clones in this sample may be carry-over from other donors' samples. Sequenced material: naive CD8+ T cells from PBMCs. The CDR3 bases are TGTGCCAGCAGCTTAGGGTCGGGACTAGCGGGAGGGAGCTCCTACAATGAGCAGTTCTTC. It translates to CASSLGSGLAGGSSYNEQFF.